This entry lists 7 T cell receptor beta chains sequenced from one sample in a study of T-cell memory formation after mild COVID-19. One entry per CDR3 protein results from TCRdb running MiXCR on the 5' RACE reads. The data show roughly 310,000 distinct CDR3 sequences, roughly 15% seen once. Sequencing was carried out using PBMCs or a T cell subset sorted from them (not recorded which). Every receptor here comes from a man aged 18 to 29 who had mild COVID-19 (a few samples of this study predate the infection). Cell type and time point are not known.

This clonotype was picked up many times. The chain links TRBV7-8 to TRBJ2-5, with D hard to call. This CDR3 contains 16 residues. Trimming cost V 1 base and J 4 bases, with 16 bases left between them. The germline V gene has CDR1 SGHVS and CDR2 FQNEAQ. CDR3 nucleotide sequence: TGTGCCAGCAGCTTAGTTGCTGGGCTGGGTCGAGAGACCCAGTACTTC. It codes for CASSLVAGLGRETQYF.

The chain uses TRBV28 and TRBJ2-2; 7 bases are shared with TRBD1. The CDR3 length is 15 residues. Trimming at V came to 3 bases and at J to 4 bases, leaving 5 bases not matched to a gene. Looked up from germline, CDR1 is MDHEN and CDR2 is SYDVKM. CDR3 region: CASSFGGQLTGELFF. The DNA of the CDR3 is TGTGCCAGCAGTTTTGGGGGACAGCTCACCGGGGAGCTGTTTTTT.

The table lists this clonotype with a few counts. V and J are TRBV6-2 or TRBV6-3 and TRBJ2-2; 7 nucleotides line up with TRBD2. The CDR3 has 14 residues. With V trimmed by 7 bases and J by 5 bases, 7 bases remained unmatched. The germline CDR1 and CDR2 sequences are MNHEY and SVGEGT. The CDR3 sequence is CASTTVGGTGELFF. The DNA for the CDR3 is TGTGCCAGCACCACCGTCGGGGGGACCGGGGAGCTGTTTTTT.

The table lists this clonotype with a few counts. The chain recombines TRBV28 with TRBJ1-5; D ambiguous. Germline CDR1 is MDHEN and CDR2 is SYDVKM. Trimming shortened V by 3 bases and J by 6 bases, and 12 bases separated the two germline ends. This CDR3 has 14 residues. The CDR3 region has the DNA TGTGCCAGCAGTTTGACCCTCGAGGGTCAGCCCCAGCATTTT. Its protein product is CASSLTLEGQPQHF.

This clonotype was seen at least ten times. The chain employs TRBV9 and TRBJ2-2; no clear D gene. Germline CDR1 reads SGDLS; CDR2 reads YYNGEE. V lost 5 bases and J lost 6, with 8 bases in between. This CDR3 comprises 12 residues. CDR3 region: CASSVPPGELFF. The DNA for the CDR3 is TGTGCCAGCAGTGTCCCACCCGGGGAGCTGTTTTTT.

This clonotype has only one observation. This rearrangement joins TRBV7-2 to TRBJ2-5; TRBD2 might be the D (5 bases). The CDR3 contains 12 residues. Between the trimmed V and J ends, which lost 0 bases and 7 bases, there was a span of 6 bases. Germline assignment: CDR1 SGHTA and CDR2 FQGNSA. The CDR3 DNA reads TGTGCCAGCAGCTTAGCTGAGGGGACCCAGTACTTC. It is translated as CASSLAEGTQYF.

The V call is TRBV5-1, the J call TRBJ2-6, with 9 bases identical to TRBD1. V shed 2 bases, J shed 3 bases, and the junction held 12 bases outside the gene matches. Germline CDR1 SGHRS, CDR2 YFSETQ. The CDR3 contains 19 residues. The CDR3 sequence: CASSLGPGQGPIGANVLTF. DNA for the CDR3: TGCGCCAGCAGCTTAGGGCCGGGACAGGGACCAATTGGGGCCAACGTCCTGACTTTC.